The rows below give T cell receptor beta chains drawn from one sample of a study of glioma-infiltrating T cells. TCRdb re-called the multiplex PCR reads through MiXCR, storing one row per CDR3 protein. The sample lists 300,000 to 400,000 distinct CDR3 sequences; 41% were seen once. Sequencing input: glioma tissue, nonneoplastic brain tissue, or PBMCs (not recorded which). These receptors all stem from a human donor with low-grade glioma or glioblastoma, undergoing nonglioma brain surgery, or in good health (not recorded which). Both conserved end residues are part of each CDR3. Fields, in order: CDR3 DNA, CDR3 protein, D gene, V gene, clone size, J gene. A D gene is named only where the DNA matches it firmly. The size of a clone is reported for some rows only, either as once, few or many, or as a class for expanded clones.

TGCAGCGCTAGAGTCGGGGGAGGCTCCTGCAATGAGCAGTTCTTC	CSARVGGGSCNEQFF	NA	TRBV20-1	NA	TRBJ2-1
TGTGCCAGCATCGGGAGTTTAGGCAATCAGCCCCAGCATTTT	CASIGSLGNQPQHF	NA	TRBV27	NA	TRBJ1-5
TGTGCCAGCAGTCAGCTAGCCCCAGATACGCAGTATTTT	CASSQLAPDTQYF	NA	TRBV12-3/TRBV12-4	many	TRBJ2-3
TGCGCCAGCAGCCAAGTAGCGGGAGGGCCCACCGGGGAGCTGTTTTTT	CASSQVAGGPTGELFF	TRBD2	TRBV4-1	NA	TRBJ2-2
TGTGCCAGCAGCGTTACGGGGCCTTCCTACAGTGAGCAGTTCTTC	CASSVTGPSYSEQFF	NA	TRBV7-2	NA	TRBJ2-1
TGTGCCAGCAGCTTGGCCCCGGTTAGCACAGGTACGCAGTATTTT	CASSLAPVSTGTQYF	NA	TRBV5-5	NA	TRBJ2-3
TGCAGTGCTAGTAGGAGGGGCAATCAGCCCCAGCATTTT	CSASRRGNQPQHF	NA	TRBV20-1	many	TRBJ1-5
TGTGCCAGCAGTCCATGGGACAGGGGGGTCTCCTACAATGAGCAGTTCTTC	CASSPWDRGVSYNEQFF	TRBD1	TRBV12-3/TRBV12-4	few	TRBJ2-1
TGTGCCAGCAGTTACTCGGACAGGGGACCGAACACTGAAGCTTTCTTT	CASSYSDRGPNTEAFF	TRBD1	TRBV6-2/TRBV6-3	many	TRBJ1-1
TGTGCCAGCAGTTTTCGAGGGCTTTATGGCTACACCTTC	CASSFRGLYGYTF	NA	TRBV28	many	TRBJ1-2
TGTGCCAGCAGTTTTGGGTGGGACTCTGAAGCTTTCTTT	CASSFGWDSEAFF	NA	TRBV27	many	TRBJ1-1
TGCAGTGCTTTTGACAGGGGGGGAACCGGGGAGCTGTTTTTT	CSAFDRGGTGELFF	TRBD1	TRBV20-1	few	TRBJ2-2